The rows below give T cell receptor beta chains drawn from one sample of a study of cytomegalovirus exposure and HLA in healthy donors. Profiled with immunoSEQ multiplex PCR; TCRdb holds only in-frame clones, not every one. This sample contains 65,000 to 95,000 clones. The specimen sequenced was PBMCs. The receptors were sampled from a woman aged 55-69 years in good health and CMV-seronegative. Both conserved end residues are part of each CDR3. Each record gives: CDR3 DNA, CDR3 protein, J gene, V gene, D gene. D genes are given only for firm matches.

TGTGCCAGCACCCTACGGGGGAGCACAGATACGCAGTATTTT | CASTLRGSTDTQYF | TRBJ2-3 | TRBV7-2 | -
TGTGCCATCAGTGGAAGGGACCAGGGGGATACGCAGTATTTT | CAISGRDQGDTQYF | TRBJ2-3 | TRBV10-3 | -
TGTGCCAGCAGCCACACAGATACGCAGTATTTT | CASSHTDTQYF | TRBJ2-3 | TRBV11-2 | -
TGTGCCAGCAGCGTAGGCCGGAGGGACAGGTGGTCTTCTCCCTCCTACAATGAGCAGTTCTTC | CASSVGRRDRWSSPSYNEQFF | TRBJ2-1 | TRBV9 | TRBD1
TGTGCCAGTAGTCCCTGGACAGGGAATACTGAAGCTTTCTTT | CASSPWTGNTEAFF | TRBJ1-1 | TRBV19 | TRBD1
TGTGCCAGCAACTCAGGAGGACAGGGGCGGGACGAGCAGTACTTC | CASNSGGQGRDEQYF | TRBJ2-7 | TRBV6-1 | TRBD1
TGTGCCAGCGGTTTAGGCCGGACAGGACCCCTTCGCAATCAGCCCCAGCATTTT | CASGLGRTGPLRNQPQHF | TRBJ1-5 | TRBV11-3 | TRBD1
TGTGCCAGCAACGGAGACTATGGCTACACCTTC | CASNGDYGYTF | TRBJ1-2 | TRBV28 | -
TGTGCCGGAGGGAGGGATACCACCGGGGAGCTGTTTTTT | CAGGRDTTGELFF | TRBJ2-2 | TRBV7-9 | TRBD2
TGTGCCAGCAGCGTAGGTGGCGCGGTCTACGAGCAGTACTTC | CASSVGGAVYEQYF | TRBJ2-7 | TRBV9 | -
TGTGCCAGTAGTATTGGGGGCGAGACTGAAGCTTTCTTT | CASSIGGETEAFF | TRBJ1-1 | TRBV19 | -
TGTGCCTGGCCCCAGGGTTCCTACGAGCAGTACTTC | CAWPQGSYEQYF | TRBJ2-7 | TRBV30 | -
TGTGCCAGCAGTGAGGCTCCGAACCCTAGTCTGTTTTTT | CASSEAPNPSLFF | TRBJ1-4 | TRBV2 | -
TGTGCCAGCAGCTCCTCGACGAGGACTGAAGCTTTCTTT | CASSSSTRTEAFF | TRBJ1-1 | TRBV7-2 | -
TGTACCAGCAGTTTAGAAGGGGCTAACTATGGCTACACCTTC | CTSSLEGANYGYTF | TRBJ1-2 | TRBV28 | -
TGTGCCAGCAGCCCAGGGGGGACTAGCGAGTACAATGAGCAGTTCTTC | CASSPGGTSEYNEQFF | TRBJ2-1 | TRBV7-8 | TRBD2
TGTGCTAGTGGCCCCCAGACGGGAGGGGATAGCGGTGAGCAGTTCTTC | CASGPQTGGDSGEQFF | TRBJ2-1 | TRBV12-5 | TRBD2
TGTGCCAGCAGCCAGGGGACAGACAATGAGCAGTTCTTC | CASSQGTDNEQFF | TRBJ2-1 | TRBV7-3 | TRBD1
TGTGCCAGCACATTTGGGAGTGGAGTGTCGTACACCTTC | CASTFGSGVSYTF | TRBJ1-2 | TRBV2 | -
TGTGCCAGCAGTTCCCCACAGGGCACAGATACGCAGTATTTT | CASSSPQGTDTQYF | TRBJ2-3 | TRBV6-5 | -
TGTGCCAGCAGCCAAGATTTTACAGGGGAGAGGAATGAGCAGTTCTTC | CASSQDFTGERNEQFF | TRBJ2-1 | TRBV4-2 | TRBD1
TGCGCCAGCAGCCCCGGGACAGGGAACGAAAAACTGTTTTTT | CASSPGTGNEKLFF | TRBJ1-4 | TRBV5-1 | TRBD1
TGTGCCACCAGCAGAGATCTTACAGGCCAAGAGACCCAGTACTTC | CATSRDLTGQETQYF | TRBJ2-5 | TRBV15 | -
TGTGCCAGCAGTGGGGGGGGCGTTGCAAACATTCAGTACTTC | CASSGGGVANIQYF | TRBJ2-4 | TRBV6-5 | -
TGTGCCAGTAGCCCCCGAGGGGGATCCTACGAGCAGTACTTC | CASSPRGGSYEQYF | TRBJ2-7 | TRBV19 | -
TGTGCCAGCAGTAGCCGGGACAGGGGCTCTGGGGCCAACGTCCTGACTTTC | CASSSRDRGSGANVLTF | TRBJ2-6 | TRBV7-8 | TRBD1
TGTGCCAGCAGCTCTAGGATTGGACAGGGGATTTATAGCAATCAGCCCCAGCATTTT | CASSSRIGQGIYSNQPQHF | TRBJ1-5 | TRBV7-2 | TRBD1
TGTGCCAGCAGCTCCCCCGGGGGGAGCGGGGAGACCCAGTACTTC | CASSSPGGSGETQYF | TRBJ2-5 | TRBV11-2 | TRBD2